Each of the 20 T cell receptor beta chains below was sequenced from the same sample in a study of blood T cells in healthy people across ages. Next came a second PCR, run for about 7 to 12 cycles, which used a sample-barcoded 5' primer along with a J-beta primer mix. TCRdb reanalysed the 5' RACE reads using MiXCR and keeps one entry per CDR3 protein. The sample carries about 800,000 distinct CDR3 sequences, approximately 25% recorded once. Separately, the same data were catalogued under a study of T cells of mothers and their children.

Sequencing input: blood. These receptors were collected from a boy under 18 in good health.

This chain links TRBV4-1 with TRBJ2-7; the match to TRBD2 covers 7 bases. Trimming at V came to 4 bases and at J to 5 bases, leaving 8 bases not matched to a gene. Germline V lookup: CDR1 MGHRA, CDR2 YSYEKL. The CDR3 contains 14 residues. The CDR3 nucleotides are TGCGCCAGCAGCCCCCATCGGGAGGTGCACGAGCAGTACTTC. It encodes CASSPHREVHEQYF.

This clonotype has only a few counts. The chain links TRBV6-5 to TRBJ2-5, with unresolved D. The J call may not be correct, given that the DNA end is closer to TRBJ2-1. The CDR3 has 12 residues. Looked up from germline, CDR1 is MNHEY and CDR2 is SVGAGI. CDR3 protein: CASSYSKSEQFF. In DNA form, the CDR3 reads TGTGCCAGCAGTTACTCGAAGTCGGAGCAGTTCTTC.

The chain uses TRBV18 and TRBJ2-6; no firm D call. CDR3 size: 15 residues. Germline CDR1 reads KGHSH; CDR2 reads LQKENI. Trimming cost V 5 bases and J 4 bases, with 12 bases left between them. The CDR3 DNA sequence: TGTGCCAGCTCATCATTTTCCGCCGGGGCCAACGTCCTGACTTTC. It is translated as CASSSFSAGANVLTF. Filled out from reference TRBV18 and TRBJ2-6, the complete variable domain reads NAGVMQNPRHLVRRRGQEARLRCSPMKGHSHVYWYRQLPEEGLKFMVYLQKENIIDESGMPKERFSAEFPKEGPSILRIQQVVRGDSAAYFCASSSFSAGANVLTFGAGSRLTVL.

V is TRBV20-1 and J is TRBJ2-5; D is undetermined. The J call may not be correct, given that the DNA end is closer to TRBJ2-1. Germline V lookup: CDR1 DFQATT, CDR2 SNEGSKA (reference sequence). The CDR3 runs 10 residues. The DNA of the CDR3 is TGCAGTGCTAGAGGTCCTGAGCAGTTCTTC. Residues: CSARGPEQFF.

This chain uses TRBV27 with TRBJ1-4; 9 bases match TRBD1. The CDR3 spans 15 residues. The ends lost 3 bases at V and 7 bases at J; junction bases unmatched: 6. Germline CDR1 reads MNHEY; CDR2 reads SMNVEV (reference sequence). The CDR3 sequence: CASSFSDRGTEKLFF. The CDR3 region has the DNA TGTGCCAGCAGTTTTTCCGACAGGGGGACTGAAAAACTGTTTTTT.

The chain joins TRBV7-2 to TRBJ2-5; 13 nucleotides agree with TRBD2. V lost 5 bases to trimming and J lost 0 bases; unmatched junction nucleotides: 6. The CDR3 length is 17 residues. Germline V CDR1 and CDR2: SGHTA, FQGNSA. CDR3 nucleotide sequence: TGTGCCAGCAGCACGCATGGGACTAGCGGGGACCAAGAGACCCAGTACTTC. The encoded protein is CASSTHGTSGDQETQYF.

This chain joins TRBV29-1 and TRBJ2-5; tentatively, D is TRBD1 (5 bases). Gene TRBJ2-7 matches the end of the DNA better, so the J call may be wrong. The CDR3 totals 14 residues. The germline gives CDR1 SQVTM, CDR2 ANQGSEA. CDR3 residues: CSVEGGDVAYEQYF. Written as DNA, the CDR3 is TGCAGCGTTGAAGGGGGCGACGTAGCCTACGAGCAGTACTTC.

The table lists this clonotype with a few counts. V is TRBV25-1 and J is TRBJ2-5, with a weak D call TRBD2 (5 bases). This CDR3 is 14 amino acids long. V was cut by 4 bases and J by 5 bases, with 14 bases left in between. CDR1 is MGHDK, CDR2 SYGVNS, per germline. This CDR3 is CASSGKRWEETQYF. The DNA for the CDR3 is TGTGCCAGCAGTGGCAAGCGGTGGGAGGAGACCCAGTACTTC.

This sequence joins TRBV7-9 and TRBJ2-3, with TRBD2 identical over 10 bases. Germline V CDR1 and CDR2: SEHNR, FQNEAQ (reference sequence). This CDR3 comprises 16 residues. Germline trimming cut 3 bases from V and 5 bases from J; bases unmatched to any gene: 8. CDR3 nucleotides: TGTGCCAGCAGCTTTCCTAGCGGGGGCCAACGAGATACGCAGTATTTT. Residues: CASSFPSGGQRDTQYF.

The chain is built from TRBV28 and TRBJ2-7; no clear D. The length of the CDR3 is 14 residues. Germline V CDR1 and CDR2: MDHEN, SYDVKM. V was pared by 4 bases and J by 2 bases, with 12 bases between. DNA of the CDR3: TGTGCCAGCAGTTCCAGACACGCCACCTACGAGCAGTACTTC. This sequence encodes CASSSRHATYEQYF. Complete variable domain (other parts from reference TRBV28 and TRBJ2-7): DVKVTQSSRYLVKRTGEKVFLECVQDMDHENMFWYRQDPGLGLRLIYFSYDVKMKEKGDIPEGYSVSREKKERFSLILESASTNQTSMYLCASSSRHATYEQYFGPGTRLTVT.

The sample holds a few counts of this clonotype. The CDR3 here is CASSRTYGNSPLHF. CDR3 bases: TGTGCCAGCAGCCGGACATATGGGAATTCACCCCTCCACTTT. The gene calls are TRBV12-3 or TRBV12-4 and TRBJ1-6, with D possibly matching TRBD1 (5 bases). The CDR3 sequence is 14 residues long. Trimming shortened V by 6 bases and J by 7 bases, and 13 bases separated the two germline ends.

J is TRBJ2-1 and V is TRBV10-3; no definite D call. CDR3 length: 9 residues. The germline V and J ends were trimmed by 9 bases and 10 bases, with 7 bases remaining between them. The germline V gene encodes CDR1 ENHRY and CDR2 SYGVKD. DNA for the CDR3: TGTGCCATTTTGGAGGAGCAGTTCTTC. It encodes CAILEEQFF.

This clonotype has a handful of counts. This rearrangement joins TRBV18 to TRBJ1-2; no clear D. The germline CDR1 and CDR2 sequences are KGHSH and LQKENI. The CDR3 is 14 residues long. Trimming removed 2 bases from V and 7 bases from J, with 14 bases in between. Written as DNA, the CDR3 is TGTGCCAGCTCACCAGATACTGGGGTCGGTGGCTACACCTTC. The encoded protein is CASSPDTGVGGYTF.

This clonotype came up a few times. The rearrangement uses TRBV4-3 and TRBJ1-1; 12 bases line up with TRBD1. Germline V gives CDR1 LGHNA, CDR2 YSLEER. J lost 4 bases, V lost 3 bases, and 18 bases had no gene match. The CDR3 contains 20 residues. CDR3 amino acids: CASSQELFGDRGLWGTEAFF. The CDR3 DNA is TGCGCCAGCAGCCAGGAACTCTTTGGGGACAGGGGGCTTTGGGGCACTGAAGCTTTCTTT.

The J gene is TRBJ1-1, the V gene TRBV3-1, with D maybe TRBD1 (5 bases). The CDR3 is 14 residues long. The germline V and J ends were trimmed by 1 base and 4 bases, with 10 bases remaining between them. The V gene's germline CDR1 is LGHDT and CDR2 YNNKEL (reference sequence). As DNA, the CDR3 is TGTGCCAGCAGCCAAGTAACGGGGGTCACTGAAGCTTTCTTT. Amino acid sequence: CASSQVTGVTEAFF. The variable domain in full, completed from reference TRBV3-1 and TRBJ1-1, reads DTAVSQTPKYLVTQMGNDKSIKCEQNLGHDTMYWYKQDSKKFLKIMFSYNNKELIINETVPNRFSPKSPDKAHLNLHINSLELGDSAVYFCASSQVTGVTEAFFGQGTRLTVV.

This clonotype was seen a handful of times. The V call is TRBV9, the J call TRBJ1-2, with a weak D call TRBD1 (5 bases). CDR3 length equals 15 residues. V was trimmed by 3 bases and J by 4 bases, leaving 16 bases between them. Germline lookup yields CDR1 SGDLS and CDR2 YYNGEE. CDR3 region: CASSAEVRGSYGYTF. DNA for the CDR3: TGTGCCAGCAGCGCCGAGGTTAGGGGCTCCTATGGCTACACCTTC.

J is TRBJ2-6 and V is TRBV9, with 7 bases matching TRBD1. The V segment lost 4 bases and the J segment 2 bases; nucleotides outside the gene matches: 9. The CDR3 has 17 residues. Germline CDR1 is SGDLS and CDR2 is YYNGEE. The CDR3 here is CASSYGTDMTGANVLTF. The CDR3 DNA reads TGTGCCAGCAGCTACGGGACAGACATGACTGGGGCCAACGTCCTGACTTTC.

CDR3 in amino acids: CASSRQGTPLRDTQYF. The CDR3 nucleotides read TGCGCCAGCAGCAGGCAAGGGACTCCCTTGAGAGATACGCAGTATTTT. The chain is built from TRBV4-3 and TRBJ2-3; maybe TRBD2 (6 bases). V dropped 5 bases and J dropped 5 bases, with 20 bases sitting between them. Germline loops: CDR1 LGHNA, CDR2 YSLEER. The CDR3 spans 16 residues.

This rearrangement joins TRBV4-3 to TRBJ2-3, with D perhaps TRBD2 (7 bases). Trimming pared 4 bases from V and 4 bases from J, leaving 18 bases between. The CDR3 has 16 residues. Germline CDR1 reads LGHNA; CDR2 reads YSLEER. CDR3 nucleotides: TGCGCCAGCAGCCTCCGGGGGAGGGGGTCTCCAGATACGCAGTATTTT. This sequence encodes CASSLRGRGSPDTQYF.

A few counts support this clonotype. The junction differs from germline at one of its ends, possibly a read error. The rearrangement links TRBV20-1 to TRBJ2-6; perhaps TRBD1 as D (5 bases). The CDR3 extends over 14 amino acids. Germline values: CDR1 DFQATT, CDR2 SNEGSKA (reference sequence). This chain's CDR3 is CSASFPSGANVLTF. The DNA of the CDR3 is TGCAGTGCTAGCTTCCCCTCTGGGGCCAACGTCCTGACCTTC.